A single sample is the source of the 30 T cell receptor beta chains below, sequenced in a study of blood T cell repertoires in COVID-19 (dated by TCRdb to about 2020). Libraries were prepared through the immunoSEQ multiplex PCR assay. TCRdb retrieved this table from immuneACCESS and kept in-frame rearrangements only. Not all clones are present; in checked studies, unresolved V genes account for under half, and no reason is known for the remainder. In this sample the table shows around 37,000 clones, over 75% of which occur a single time. The ten largest make up 2% to 2.5% of the sample. The specimen was peripheral blood. These receptors were taken from a human donor in a cohort sampled during active COVID-19.

J is TRBJ2-2 and V is TRBV13, with TRBD1 as a possible D gene (5 bases). V was trimmed by 6 bases and J by 6 bases, leaving 8 bases between them. CDR1 and CDR2 (germline): PRHDT, FYEKMQ (reference sequence). The CDR3 length is 12 residues. In DNA, the CDR3 is TGTGCCAGCAGGGTAGGGGCCGGGGAGCTGTTTTTT. Its protein product is CASRVGAGELFF.

This chain uses TRBV11-2 with TRBJ2-5, with a tentative D call TRBD2 (6 bases). V lost 3 bases to trimming and J lost 7 bases, with 18 bases between them. CDR1 is SGHAT and CDR2 is FQNNGV in the germline V gene. The CDR3 extends over 15 amino acids. The CDR3 coding sequence is TGTGCCAGCAGCTTTGGAGGCGACAGAGCGGGGACCCAGTACTTC. It encodes CASSFGGDRAGTQYF.

The rearrangement links TRBV19 to TRBJ1-5; D remains ambiguous. Trimming stripped 5 bases from V and 6 bases from J, with 11 bases between. Germline assignment: CDR1 LNHDA and CDR2 SQIVND (reference sequence). The CDR3 contains 13 residues. CDR3 in DNA: TGTGCCAGTAGTGTCCAGACTGGTCAGCCCCAGCATTTT. This codes for CASSVQTGQPQHF.

The genes are TRBV5-1 and TRBJ1-2, with D hard to call. CDR1 is SGHRS, CDR2 YFSETQ, per germline. This CDR3 comprises 14 residues. Trimming cost V 4 bases and J 8 bases, with 18 bases left between them. CDR3 DNA: TGCGCCAGCAGCGAGCCGGCGGCCGGTGAGGGCTACACCTTC. It yields the protein CASSEPAAGEGYTF.

The chain couples TRBV23-1 to TRBJ2-1; TRBD1 matches at 9 bases. TRBV23-1 has ORF status, its function being uncertain. The CDR3 is made up of 16 amino acids. Trimming removed 7 bases from V and 0 bases from J; junction bases left unmatched: 7. The CDR3 nucleotides read TGCGCCAGCAAGGGGGACAGGGCAAGCTCCTACAATGAGCAGTTCTTC. This codes for CASKGDRASSYNEQFF.

The chain employs TRBV27 and TRBJ2-7; D is ambiguous. CDR1 and CDR2 from the germline V gene are MNHEY and SMNVEV (reference sequence). The V end lost 1 base, the J end lost 1 base, and 5 bases lay between the germline ends. The CDR3 is made up of 13 amino acids. CDR3 coding DNA: TGTGCCAGCAGTTTATTCCGTTCCTACGAGCAGTACTTC. Encoded protein: CASSLFRSYEQYF.

Here the CDR3 DNA reads TGTGCCATCAGTGAGATGGGAGACGGAAACACCATATATTTT. Its translation: CAISEMGDGNTIYF. The V and J genes are TRBV10-3 and TRBJ1-3, with no clear D. Per the germline V gene, CDR1 is ENHRY and CDR2 is SYGVKD. The CDR3 totals 14 residues. Trimming removed 2 bases at V and 4 bases at J, with 9 bases between.

This chain connects TRBV9 to TRBJ2-1, with 8 bases fitting TRBD2. Germline lookup yields CDR1 SGDLS and CDR2 YYNGEE. The CDR3 totals 14 residues. The V and J ends lost 6 bases and 7 bases, in that order; junction bases with no gene match: 9. The CDR3 is CASNSGLEGNEQFF. The CDR3, as DNA: TGTGCCAGCAATTCGGGACTAGAGGGGAATGAGCAGTTCTTC.

The chain couples TRBV2 to TRBJ1-4, with 8 bases identical to TRBD1. The CDR3 length is 15 residues. V dropped 6 bases and J dropped 13; count of bases not matched to a gene: 16. Germline CDR1 reads SNHLY; CDR2 reads FYNNEI. The CDR3 sequence: CASSGDRGGMKGLFF. In nucleotides, the CDR3 is TGTGCCAGCAGCGGAGACAGGGGAGGGATGAAAGGACTGTTTTTT.

The chain recombines TRBV7-9 with TRBJ2-1, with a tentative D call TRBD2 (5 bases). With 3 bases removed from V and 0 bases from J, the gap between germline ends came to 9 bases. Germline values: CDR1 SEHNR, CDR2 FQNEAQ (reference sequence). This CDR3 spans 15 amino acids. The chain's CDR3 is CASSFAAGSYNEQFF. The CDR3 nucleotides read TGTGCCAGCAGCTTCGCTGCGGGCTCCTACAATGAGCAGTTCTTC.

This chain links TRBV10-1 with TRBJ2-1, with TRBD1 matching 8 bases. CDR3 length: 15 residues. The germline V gene encodes CDR1 WNHNN and CDR2 SYGVQD (reference sequence). The CDR3 DNA follows: TGCGGAGGACAGGGCCCCGGAAATGGATTTAATGAGCAGTTCTTC. Translation gives CGGQGPGNGFNEQFF.

CDR3 amino acids: CASSQVAGISNQPQHF. The CDR3 nucleotides read TGCGCCAGCAGCCAAGTGGCAGGAATCAGCAATCAGCCCCAGCATTTT. The chain links TRBV4-1 to TRBJ1-5; D is ambiguous. The CDR3 is 16 amino acids. The ends were cut back, 1 base at V and 1 base at J, with 11 bases in the middle. CDR1 and CDR2 from the germline V gene are MGHRA and YSYEKL.

The rearrangement joins TRBV12-2 to TRBJ2-3; whether TRBD1, the table's D call, matches the DNA was not checked. TRBV12-2 is marked as a pseudogene. This CDR3 contains 16 residues. CDR3 residues: CASIWGTGGQGDTQYF. The CDR3 DNA reads TGTGCAAGTATATGGGGGACAGGGGGCCAGGGAGATACGCAGTATTTT.

This rearrangement joins TRBV5-1 to TRBJ2-1; 8 bases align to TRBD2. The germline CDR1 and CDR2 sequences are SGHRS and YFSETQ. J was trimmed by 7 bases and V by 4 bases; bases with no gene match: 7. This CDR3 comprises 14 residues. CDR3 in amino acids: CASSTGTRGNEQFF. The CDR3 region has the DNA TGCGCCAGCAGCACCGGGACTAGGGGGAATGAGCAGTTCTTC.

The CDR3 loop reads CASSDGYSNQPQHF. CDR3 nucleotide sequence: TGTGCCAGCAGCGACGGGTATAGCAATCAGCCCCAGCATTTT. The rearrangement links TRBV9 to TRBJ1-5; D remains unclear. Trimming took 3 bases from V and 0 from J, leaving 7 bases between them. Germline V gene sequence: CDR1 SGDLS, CDR2 YYNGEE. The CDR3 spans 14 residues.

V is TRBV12-5 and J is TRBJ2-3; TRBD2 matches 11 bases. Trimming removed 3 bases from V and 7 bases from J; junction bases left unmatched: 18. The CDR3 loop spans 19 amino acids. CDR1 is LGHNT and CDR2 is FRNRAP in the germline V gene. The DNA for the CDR3 is TGTGCTAGTGGTTTTAGATCATTATTAGCGGGGGGGAGTACTTATACGCAGTATTTT. It codes for CASGFRSLLAGGSTYTQYF.

The chain joins TRBV7-9 to TRBJ2-1, with D perhaps TRBD1 (5 bases). Germline assignment: CDR1 SEHNR and CDR2 FQNEAQ (reference sequence). V shed 2 bases and J shed 8 bases, with 7 bases lying between them. CDR3 length: 12 residues. CDR3 sequence (DNA): TGTGCCAGCAGCTTACGACAGTATGAGCAGTTCTTC. Its translation: CASSLRQYEQFF.

Of note for this clone: The identical CDR3 is also encoded by other nucleotide sequences in the sample. The rearrangement links TRBV9 to TRBJ1-1; 9 bases map to TRBD1. CDR1 and CDR2 from the germline V gene are SGDLS and YYNGEE. With 1 base clipped from V and 3 bases from J, the junction kept 1 base outside the gene matches. This CDR3 region has 14 residues. The CDR3 reads CASSVRQGDTEAFF. The CDR3 region has the DNA TGTGCCAGCAGCGTACGACAGGGGGACACTGAAGCTTTCTTT.

The gene calls are TRBV5-1 and TRBJ2-3; 14 bases line up with TRBD2. Germline V CDR1 and CDR2: SGHRS, YFSETQ. There are 19 residues in the CDR3. The V segment lost 2 bases and the J segment 0 bases; nucleotides outside the gene matches: 8. The CDR3, as DNA: TGCGCCAGCAGCTTTATCGGACTAGCGGGGGGTTTTAGCACAGATACGCAGTATTTT. Translation: CASSFIGLAGGFSTDTQYF.

The chain carries TRBV6-6 and TRBJ1-4, with D uncertain. This CDR3 has 16 amino acids. V lost 0 bases and J 0 bases, leaving 8 bases between the germline ends. The germline CDR1 and CDR2 sequences are MNHNY and SVGAGI (reference sequence). CDR3 DNA sequence: TGTGCCAGCAGTTACTCGAGGCACGCAACTAATGAAAAACTGTTTTTT. This encodes CASSYSRHATNEKLFF.

The chain combines TRBV9 with TRBJ1-2; a possible D gene is TRBD1 (6 bases). CDR3 length equals 12 residues. Trimming took 3 bases from V and 8 from J, leaving 11 bases between them. Per the germline V gene, CDR1 is SGDLS and CDR2 is YYNGEE. The CDR3 DNA sequence: TGTGCCAGCAGCGCCAGGGGAGGGGGCTACACCTTC. Translated, it gives CASSARGGGYTF.

This chain's CDR3 is CASSYSGGTDTQYF. The CDR3 coding sequence is TGTGCCAGCAGTTACAGCGGGGGCACAGATACGCAGTATTTT. The rearrangement links TRBV6-5 to TRBJ2-3, with 7 nucleotides matching TRBD2. Germline V gene sequence: CDR1 MNHEY, CDR2 SVGAGI. V lost 2 bases and J lost 1; bases outside the gene matches: 0. The CDR3 runs to 14 residues.

In regard to this clone: One end of the junction does not line up with germline, which may come from a read error. This chain links TRBV7-7 with TRBJ2-2, with 11 bases aligning to TRBD2. CDR1 is SSHAT and CDR2 is FNYEAQ in the germline V gene (reference sequence). The CDR3 has 16 amino acids. In DNA form, the CDR3 reads TGTGCTAGCAGCTTAGACGTGGGACTAGCGGTCGGGGAGCTGTTTTTT. It is translated as CASSLDVGLAVGELFF.

This clone was recorded once. V and J are TRBV2 and TRBJ1-4; 7 bases fit TRBD1. CDR3 size: 13 residues. The junction had 7 bases not matched to a gene; V was cut back by 9 bases and J by 6 bases. Germline loops: CDR1 SNHLY, CDR2 FYNNEI. The CDR3 nucleotides are TGTGCCAGGAGGGGGCGGATGGATGAAAAACTGTTTTTT. It is translated as CARRGRMDEKLFF.

V gene TRBV30 combines with J gene TRBJ2-3; no clear D. Trimming took off 1 base at V and 2 bases at J, with 10 bases between the two ends. The CDR3 length is 14 residues. CDR1 is GTSNPN, CDR2 SVGIG, per germline (reference sequence). The chain's CDR3 is CAWSEYSPTDTQYF. The CDR3 DNA reads as TGTGCCTGGAGTGAGTACAGCCCCACAGATACGCAGTATTTT.

The chain employs TRBV6-5 and TRBJ2-1; 7 nucleotides align to TRBD2. Germline assignment: CDR1 MNHEY and CDR2 SVGAGI. V lost 2 bases to trimming and J lost 0 bases; unmatched junction nucleotides: 4. The CDR3 loop spans 16 amino acids. CDR3 loop: CASSYLWGGSYNEQFF. The CDR3 DNA reads TGTGCCAGCAGTTACCTTTGGGGGGGCTCCTACAATGAGCAGTTCTTC.

The J gene is TRBJ2-5, the V gene TRBV27, with TRBD2 matching 12 bases. Germline trimming cut 3 bases from V and 4 bases from J; bases unmatched to any gene: 3. Looked up from germline, CDR1 is MNHEY and CDR2 is SMNVEV (reference sequence). CDR3 length: 15 amino acids. The chain's CDR3 is CASSFTGLAGETQYF. The CDR3 coding sequence is TGTGCCAGCAGTTTTACGGGACTAGCGGGAGAGACCCAGTACTTC.

This clone was seen just once. This chain uses TRBV5-4 with TRBJ2-3, with D unclear. The ends were cut back, 4 bases at V and 4 bases at J, with 7 bases in the middle. Germline V gene lookup returns CDR1 SGHNT and CDR2 YYREEE (reference sequence). This CDR3 contains 12 residues. CDR3 amino acids: CASSPAADTQYF. The CDR3 DNA sequence: TGTGCCAGCAGCCCCGCGGCAGATACGCAGTATTTT.

V and J are TRBV19 and TRBJ1-5; 10 bases agree with TRBD1. Germline V gene data show CDR1 as LNHDA and CDR2 as SQIVND (reference sequence). J gave up 7 bases and V 4 bases, and 10 bases lay outside the gene matches. The length of the CDR3 is 16 residues. The CDR3 sequence: CASSTLPGTGEQPQHF. In DNA form, the CDR3 reads TGTGCCAGTAGTACGCTTCCCGGGACAGGGGAACAGCCCCAGCATTTT.

The chain couples TRBV7-8 to TRBJ2-5; weak D call: TRBD2 (6 bases). V gave up 5 bases and J gave up 2 bases, with 9 bases separating them. The length of the CDR3 is 13 residues. Germline V lookup: CDR1 SGHVS, CDR2 FQNEAQ. The chain's CDR3 is CASSQDYQETQYF. CDR3 DNA sequence: TGTGCCAGCAGCCAGGACTATCAAGAGACCCAGTACTTC.